These 31 T cell receptor beta chains were sequenced from one sample in a study of T cell changes during pregnancy in multiple sclerosis. Sequencing used immunoSEQ multiplex PCR; TCRdb keeps in-frame clones, though not all of them. The profile shows almost 65,000 clones, around 92% of them singletons. The sequences come from peripheral blood, collected in the first trimester of pregnancy. Receptors were obtained from a female donor with multiple sclerosis, enrolled in a pregnancy study.

The chain links TRBV10-3 to TRBJ2-2, with TRBD1 as a possible D gene (5 bases). Germline values: CDR1 ENHRY, CDR2 SYGVKD. V was cut by 0 bases and J by 1 base, with 9 bases left in between. The CDR3 covers 16 residues. This CDR3 reads CAISESSQENTGELFF. The CDR3 coding sequence is TGTGCCATCAGTGAGTCGTCACAGGAGAACACCGGGGAGCTGTTTTTT.

This rearrangement joins TRBV19 to TRBJ2-1; D is possibly TRBD2 (6 bases). The CDR3 loop spans 18 amino acids. The V end lost 6 bases, the J end lost 0 bases, and 21 bases lay between the germline ends. Germline V gene data show CDR1 as LNHDA and CDR2 as SQIVND (reference sequence). In nucleotides, the CDR3 is TGTGCCAGTAGGGAGGGGTCCAGGTTCTCGAGCTCCTACAATGAGCAGTTCTTC. As protein: CASREGSRFSSSYNEQFF.

CDR3 nucleotides: TGTGCCAGCAGTTCCACAAGCGGGAGGTCGCAGTATTTT. Residues: CASSSTSGRSQYF. This rearrangement joins TRBV6-6 to TRBJ2-3; 9 nucleotides agree with TRBD2. CDR1 MNHNY and CDR2 SVGAGI come from the germline V gene (reference sequence). The V segment lost 4 bases and the J segment 10 bases; nucleotides outside the gene matches: 6. There are 13 residues in the CDR3.

The chain carries TRBV28 and TRBJ2-3; possible D gene TRBD2, 5 bases. The CDR3 consists of 13 residues. CDR1 MDHEN and CDR2 SYDVKM come from the germline V gene. The V end was cut by 3 bases, the J end by 5 bases, with 9 bases between. The CDR3 loop is CASSLRGLDTQYF. The CDR3 DNA reads TGTGCCAGCAGTTTGCGAGGGCTAGATACGCAGTATTTT. Drawing the rest from reference TRBV28 and TRBJ2-3, the complete variable domain is DVKVTQSSRYLVKRTGEKVFLECVQDMDHENMFWYRQDPGLGLRLIYFSYDVKMKEKGDIPEGYSVSREKKERFSLILESASTNQTSMYLCASSLRGLDTQYFGPGTRLTVL.

The V gene is TRBV7-9, the J gene TRBJ2-3, with a possible D match to TRBD2 (7 bases). Trimming cost V 4 bases and J 0 bases, with 11 bases left between them. The germline CDR1 and CDR2 sequences are SEHNR and FQNEAQ (reference sequence). CDR3 length: 15 residues. The CDR3 loop reads CASSWGGPSTDTQYF. The CDR3 DNA follows: TGTGCCAGCAGCTGGGGGGGCCCCAGCACAGATACGCAGTATTTT.

V usage is TRBV29-1 and J usage is TRBJ2-1, with 7 bases lining up with TRBD1. The germline CDR1 and CDR2 sequences are SQVTM and ANQGSEA. The CDR3 extends over 12 amino acids. Germline trimming cut 6 bases from V and 6 bases from J; bases unmatched to any gene: 5. The CDR3 spells CSVRGPLNEQFF. The CDR3 region has the DNA TGCAGCGTGAGGGGGCCGCTCAATGAGCAGTTCTTC.

J is TRBJ2-2 and V is TRBV18; the D is unclear. V lost 2 bases to trimming and J lost 5 bases, with 9 bases between them. From germline, CDR1 is KGHSH and CDR2 LQKENI. The CDR3 is 14 amino acids. In nucleotides, the CDR3 is TGTGCCAGCTCACCAGGATCCGGGACCGGGGAGCTGTTTTTT. This translates into CASSPGSGTGELFF.

The chain carries TRBV2 and TRBJ2-7; perhaps TRBD1 as D (6 bases). V lost 5 bases to trimming and J lost 6 bases, with 17 bases between them. CDR3 length: 14 residues. CDR1 is SNHLY, CDR2 FYNNEI, per germline. The CDR3 nucleotides read TGTGCCAGCAGTACAGGGACGTTGTTCGGCGAGCAGTACTTC. Translation gives CASSTGTLFGEQYF.

This clone was picked up one time. This chain connects TRBV4-1 to TRBJ2-7, with 16 bases matching TRBD2. Trimming removed 4 bases from V and 4 bases from J; junction bases left unmatched: 16. CDR3 length: 20 amino acids. Looked up from germline, CDR1 is MGHRA and CDR2 is YSYEKL. The CDR3 is CASSLQQGGLAGGALYEQYF. The CDR3 DNA reads TGCGCCAGCAGCCTTCAACAAGGGGGACTAGCGGGAGGGGCCCTTTACGAGCAGTACTTC.

The rearrangement links TRBV7-8 to TRBJ2-3; D not certain. The germline V and J ends were trimmed by 5 bases and 6 bases, with 15 bases remaining between them. The CDR3 contains 14 residues. The germline gives CDR1 SGHVS, CDR2 FQNEAQ. The CDR3 loop reads CASSPSARSDTQYF. As DNA, the CDR3 is TGTGCCAGCAGCCCCAGCGCCAGATCGGATACGCAGTATTTT.

The rearrangement uses TRBV6-5 and TRBJ2-1; possible D gene TRBD1, 5 bases. This CDR3 contains 14 residues. V lost 6 bases, J lost 9 bases, and 18 bases lay in between. CDR1 MNHEY and CDR2 SVGAGI come from the germline V gene. CDR3: CASSYVTGRGEQFF. The CDR3 bases are TGTGCCAGCAGCTACGTAACAGGCCGTGGTGAGCAGTTCTTC.

This chain links TRBV4-2 with TRBJ2-7, with 8 nucleotides matching TRBD2. Germline V gives CDR1 LGHNA, CDR2 YNFKEQ. After removal of 1 base from V and 6 bases from J, the junction contained 8 bases not matched to a gene. The CDR3 is made up of 15 amino acids. Here the CDR3 reads CASSQAPLLAAEQYF. The DNA of the CDR3 is TGTGCCAGCAGCCAAGCCCCTTTACTAGCGGCCGAGCAGTACTTC.

The chain links TRBV7-9 to TRBJ1-1, with a weak D call TRBD1 (6 bases). The CDR3 is made up of 12 amino acids. The ends were cut back, 5 bases at V and 8 bases at J, with 12 bases in the middle. The germline CDR1 and CDR2 sequences are SEHNR and FQNEAQ (reference sequence). Written as DNA, the CDR3 is TGTGCCAGCAGCCCCGGGGGGCCCGAAGCTTTCTTT. This encodes CASSPGGPEAFF.

This chain uses TRBV4-2 with TRBJ2-7; D uncertain. The V end lost 0 bases, the J end lost 7 bases, and 10 bases lay between the germline ends. Germline V gene sequence: CDR1 LGHNA, CDR2 YNFKEQ. The CDR3 is 13 residues long. Written as DNA, the CDR3 is TGTGCCAGCAGCCAAGACGGTCCCCGGGAGCAGTACTTC. Encoded protein: CASSQDGPREQYF.

The chain links TRBV27 to TRBJ1-4; no reliable D call. The germline gives CDR1 MNHEY, CDR2 SMNVEV (reference sequence). The length of the CDR3 is 15 residues. V was shortened by 5 bases and J by 4 bases, with 14 bases between the two germline ends. The CDR3 spells CASSHHWANNEKLFF. CDR3 nucleotide sequence: TGTGCCAGCAGTCACCATTGGGCGAATAATGAAAAACTGTTTTTT.

The chain is built from TRBV2 and TRBJ2-1, with D possibly being TRBD2 (6 bases). The CDR3 totals 15 residues. From germline, CDR1 is SNHLY and CDR2 FYNNEI. V was clipped by 8 bases and J by 5 bases, with 19 bases between them. The DNA for the CDR3 is TGTGCCAGCTTCGGAAGCGGGTATAATAACAATGAGCAGTTCTTC. It codes for CASFGSGYNNNEQFF.

This chain uses TRBV29-1 with TRBJ1-4, with D possibly TRBD1 on 5 matching bases. The CDR3 extends over 12 amino acids. With 4 bases removed from V and 5 bases from J, the gap between germline ends came to 8 bases. The germline gives CDR1 SQVTM, CDR2 ANQGSEA. CDR3 nucleotide sequence: TGCAGCGTTGGGGGCCTGAATGAAAAACTGTTTTTT. Its protein is CSVGGLNEKLFF.

This rearrangement joins TRBV7-9 to TRBJ2-1; TRBD2 aligns across 10 bases. Germline CDR1 reads SEHNR; CDR2 reads FQNEAQ (reference sequence). V lost 1 base and J lost 4; bases outside the gene matches: 4. The CDR3 length is 16 residues. The CDR3 loop reads CASSLVLAGEYNEQFF. The CDR3 nucleotides read TGTGCCAGCAGCTTAGTCCTAGCGGGAGAGTACAATGAGCAGTTCTTC.

This clone was counted a single time. This rearrangement joins TRBV27 to TRBJ2-3; TRBD1 might be the D (6 bases). The V gene lost 2 bases and the J gene lost 14 bases, with 14 bases spanning the gap. The CDR3 spans 12 residues. Per the germline V gene, CDR1 is MNHEY and CDR2 is SMNVEV (reference sequence). CDR3 sequence reads: CASSLVGTKPYF. CDR3 DNA sequence: TGTGCCAGCAGTTTAGTTGGGACAAAACCGTATTTT.

The chain recombines TRBV5-5 with TRBJ1-1; D gene unclear. The CDR3 sequence is 14 residues long. Trimming left V 4 bases short and J 1 base short, with 11 bases between. In germline, CDR1 is SGHKS, CDR2 YYEKEE (reference sequence). Written as DNA, the CDR3 is TGTGCCAGCAGCGCTGGGGAGAGGAACACTGAAGCTTTCTTT. Translating gives CASSAGERNTEAFF.

The gene calls are TRBV11-1 and TRBJ2-5; TRBD2 matches at 14 bases. The CDR3 runs to 16 residues. Trimming removed 5 bases from V and 1 base from J; junction bases left unmatched: 3. Germline lookup yields CDR1 SGHAT and CDR2 FQDESV (reference sequence). CDR3 in amino acids: CASSKTSGRAQETQYF. The CDR3 nucleotides are TGTGCCAGCAGCAAGACTAGCGGGAGGGCCCAAGAGACCCAGTACTTC.

A single count supports this clone. The genes are TRBV6-5 and TRBJ2-7; no definite D call. Deletions cut 5 bases from V and 7 bases from J, with 18 bases between. The V gene's germline CDR1 is MNHEY and CDR2 SVGAGI. The CDR3 runs 14 residues. The DNA of the CDR3 is TGTGCCAGCAGTCCTGACGGAGCCCGGAGAGAGCAGTACTTC. Protein product: CASSPDGARREQYF.

The CDR3 is CAITRTGGEQYF. In DNA, the CDR3 is TGTGCCATCACCAGGACAGGGGGCGAGCAGTACTTC. This sequence joins TRBV10-3 and TRBJ2-7, with 10 positions matching TRBD1. This CDR3 spans 12 amino acids. Trimming cost V 7 bases and J 6 bases; bases outside gene matches: 3. Germline lookup yields CDR1 ENHRY and CDR2 SYGVKD.

The rearrangement joins TRBV15 to TRBJ1-2, with TRBD1 identical over 11 bases. Germline V CDR1 and CDR2: LNHNV, YYDKDF (reference sequence). With V trimmed by 3 bases and J by 2 bases, 2 bases remained unmatched. The CDR3 runs to 15 residues. CDR3 in amino acids: CATSSGTGGNYGYTF. Here the CDR3 DNA reads TGTGCCACCAGCAGCGGGACAGGGGGAAACTATGGCTACACCTTC. Combining the CDR3 with reference TRBV15 and TRBJ1-2 gives the whole variable domain DAMVIQNPRYQVTQFGKPVTLSCSQTLNHNVMYWYQQKSSQAPKLLFHYYDKDFNNEADTPDNFQSRRPNTSFCFLDIRSPGLGDTAMYLCATSSGTGGNYGYTFGSGTRLTVV.

The rearrangement uses TRBV2 and TRBJ2-5; D is possibly TRBD2 (6 bases). This CDR3 is built from 14 residues. V was shortened by 6 bases and J by 11 bases, with 22 bases between the two germline ends. Germline V gene lookup returns CDR1 SNHLY and CDR2 FYNNEI. CDR3 nucleotide sequence: TGTGCCAGCAGGCCTCCCGTGGGGGGTAGAGAGCAGTACTTC. Protein product: CASRPPVGGREQYF. Using reference TRBV2 and TRBJ2-5 for the parts outside the CDR3, the full variable domain is EPEVTQTPSHQVTQMGQEVILRCVPISNHLYFYWYRQILGQKVEFLVSFYNNEISEKSEIFDDQFSVERPDGSNFTLKIRSTKLEDSAMYFCASRPPVGGREQYFGPGTRLLVL.

The rearrangement links TRBV13 to TRBJ2-3, with 9 bases lining up with TRBD2. The J segment lost 8 bases and the V segment lost 3 bases, leaving 3 bases of the junction unmatched. Germline values: CDR1 PRHDT, CDR2 FYEKMQ (reference sequence). CDR3 length: 13 amino acids. The CDR3 sequence is CASSFLSGSTQYF. The CDR3, as DNA: TGTGCCAGCAGCTTCCTTAGCGGGAGTACGCAGTATTTT.

This sequence joins TRBV7-6 and TRBJ2-1; 9 bases map to TRBD2. V lost 2 bases, J lost 4 bases, and 6 bases stayed unmatched. The CDR3 sequence is 16 residues long. Germline lookup yields CDR1 SGHVS and CDR2 FNYEAQ. The CDR3 reads CASSLLAGGLYNEQFF. The CDR3 bases are TGTGCCAGCAGCTTATTGGCGGGAGGGCTTTACAATGAGCAGTTCTTC. Full variable domain (missing parts from reference TRBV7-6 and TRBJ2-1): GAGVSQSPRYKVTKRGQDVALRCDPISGHVSLYWYRQALGQGPEFLTYFNYEAQQDKSGLPNDRFSAERPEGSISTLTIQRTEQRDSAMYRCASSLLAGGLYNEQFFGPGTRLTVL.

The chain has TRBV5-1 and TRBJ1-4, with TRBD1 matching over 8 bases. V shed 0 bases and J 8 bases; nucleotides not matched to a gene: 12. The CDR3 is made up of 17 amino acids. The germline V gene has CDR1 SGHRS and CDR2 YFSETQ. The CDR3 DNA sequence: TGCGCCAGCAGCTTGGCCCCCCAGGGGGCCCGGGAAGAAAAACTGTTTTTT. It translates to CASSLAPQGAREEKLFF.

V gene TRBV7-9 combines with J gene TRBJ2-7; 14 nucleotides align to TRBD2. Trimming at V came to 5 bases and at J to 2 bases, leaving 5 bases not matched to a gene. The CDR3 length is 16 residues. CDR1 is SEHNR, CDR2 FQNEAQ, per germline (reference sequence). In DNA form, the CDR3 reads TGTGCCAGCAGCCCCCGACTAGCGGGAGGGGCCTACGAGCAGTACTTC. Translated, it gives CASSPRLAGGAYEQYF.

This rearrangement joins TRBV25-1 to TRBJ2-5; 10 bases map to TRBD1. Unmatched junction bases numbered 1, after V lost 7 bases and J lost 2 bases. There are 13 residues in the CDR3. CDR1 is MGHDK and CDR2 is SYGVNS in the germline V gene. DNA for the CDR3: TGTGCCAGCATGGACAGGGGGCAAGAGACCCAGTACTTC. Its protein is CASMDRGQETQYF.

This chain connects TRBV30 to TRBJ2-6, with 8 nucleotides matching TRBD2. V trimming: 0 bases; J trimming: 4 bases; junction bases outside the gene matches: 11. In germline, CDR1 is GTSNPN, CDR2 SVGIG (reference sequence). The CDR3 has 18 amino acids. CDR3: CAWSVMAGGSWGANVLTF. In DNA, the CDR3 is TGTGCCTGGAGTGTCATGGCGGGGGGTTCGTGGGGGGCCAACGTCCTGACTTTC.